This is a list of T cell receptor beta chains from one sample in a study of cytomegalovirus exposure and HLA in healthy donors. Libraries were prepared by immunoSEQ multiplex PCR; TCRdb keeps only in-frame clonotypes and omits some of them. The repertoire holds roughly 200,000 clones, with about 83% as singletons. The sequencing input was PBMCs. The receptors shown here come from a female donor in good health and CMV-seronegative. CDR3s include the opening cysteine and the closing phenylalanine or tryptophan. The D gene is left open where the match is weak. Not all rows give a size; the values are once, few, many and, for expanded clones, a class.

v_gene: TRBV7-2
abundance: few
d_gene: TRBD1
j_gene: TRBJ1-2
CDR3nt: TGTGCCAGCAGCTTTAACAGGGGCAACTATGGCTACACCTTC
CDR3aa: CASSFNRGNYGYTF

v_gene: TRBV30
abundance: NA
d_gene: TRBD2
j_gene: TRBJ2-2
CDR3nt: TGTGCCTGGAGACGGACTAGCGGGGGAGCCGGGGAGCTGTTTTTT
CDR3aa: CAWRRTSGGAGELFF

v_gene: TRBV27
abundance: NA
d_gene: TRBD1
j_gene: TRBJ2-7
CDR3nt: TGTGCCAGCAGTCCGGGACAGGTCCCCTACGAGCAGTACTTC
CDR3aa: CASSPGQVPYEQYF

v_gene: TRBV14
abundance: NA
d_gene: NA
j_gene: TRBJ1-2
CDR3nt: TGTGCCAGCAGCCCAGGCGGAGGCGTTGGCTACACCTTC
CDR3aa: CASSPGGGVGYTF

v_gene: TRBV6-6
abundance: NA
d_gene: TRBD1
j_gene: TRBJ1-3
CDR3nt: TGTGCCAGCAATCTCATCCACAGGGGACACGGAAACACCATATATTTT
CDR3aa: CASNLIHRGHGNTIYF

v_gene: TRBV19
abundance: NA
d_gene: TRBD1
j_gene: TRBJ2-7
CDR3nt: TGTGCCAGCGGTCAGGCCGGGACAGGGACCTACGAGCAGTACTTC
CDR3aa: CASGQAGTGTYEQYF

v_gene: TRBV20-1
abundance: NA
d_gene: NA
j_gene: TRBJ2-7
CDR3nt: TGCAGTGCTAGAGCGGGACTCGAGCAGTACTTC
CDR3aa: CSARAGLEQYF

v_gene: TRBV27
abundance: NA
d_gene: TRBD1
j_gene: TRBJ2-1
CDR3nt: TGTGCCAGCAGTTTGACAGGGAGACTCTACAATGAGCAGTTCTTC
CDR3aa: CASSLTGRLYNEQFF

v_gene: TRBV28
abundance: NA
d_gene: TRBD1
j_gene: TRBJ1-5
CDR3nt: TGTGCCAGCAGCCGGGGACAGATCTTTTATGATCAGCCCCAGCATTTT
CDR3aa: CASSRGQIFYDQPQHF

v_gene: TRBV25-1
abundance: NA
d_gene: NA
j_gene: TRBJ1-5
CDR3nt: TGTGCCAGCAGTGCGGGGAATGGCAATCAGCCCCAGCATTTT
CDR3aa: CASSAGNGNQPQHF

v_gene: TRBV6-5
abundance: NA
d_gene: NA
j_gene: TRBJ1-5
CDR3nt: TGTGCCAGCAGTGTCGGGCCGGGAAGCAATCAGCCCCAGCATTTT
CDR3aa: CASSVGPGSNQPQHF

v_gene: TRBV2
abundance: NA
d_gene: TRBD1
j_gene: TRBJ2-7
CDR3nt: TGTGCCAGCCGGACAGGGGCAACGCCATCCTACGAGCAGTACTTC
CDR3aa: CASRTGATPSYEQYF

v_gene: TRBV9
abundance: NA
d_gene: NA
j_gene: TRBJ2-6
CDR3nt: TGTGCCAGCAGCGCCAGGGGATCTGGGGCCAACGTCCTGACTTTC
CDR3aa: CASSARGSGANVLTF

v_gene: TRBV5-1
abundance: NA
d_gene: TRBD2
j_gene: TRBJ2-3
CDR3nt: TGCGCCAGCAGCTTGGCCGGGGGGGACTTGGATACGCAGTATTTT
CDR3aa: CASSLAGGDLDTQYF

v_gene: TRBV27
abundance: NA
d_gene: NA
j_gene: TRBJ2-1
CDR3nt: TGTGCCAGCAGCTTGCAAGGGGCCAATGAGCAGTTCTTC
CDR3aa: CASSLQGANEQFF

v_gene: TRBV18
abundance: once
d_gene: TRBD1
j_gene: TRBJ2-2
CDR3nt: TGTGCCAGCTCACCACCACCCGGGACAGTGAACACCGGGGAGCTGTTTTTT
CDR3aa: CASSPPPGTVNTGELFF

v_gene: TRBV19
abundance: NA
d_gene: TRBD1
j_gene: TRBJ1-1
CDR3nt: TGTGCCTGCCGAAAGGGGGCTAACACTGAAGCTTTCTTT
CDR3aa: CACRKGANTEAFF

v_gene: TRBV5-1
abundance: NA
d_gene: TRBD1
j_gene: TRBJ2-2
CDR3nt: TGCGCCAGCAGCTCCGGACAGGGGGCAAGTACCGGGGAGCTGTTTTTT
CDR3aa: CASSSGQGASTGELFF

v_gene: TRBV21-1
abundance: NA
d_gene: NA
j_gene: TRBJ2-7
CDR3nt: TGTGCCAGCAGCAAAGCGCTTTATAATCCTAGCGGGAACCCCTACGAGCAGTACTTC
CDR3aa: CASSKALYNPSGNPYEQYF

v_gene: TRBV7-3
abundance: NA
d_gene: TRBD2
j_gene: TRBJ2-7
CDR3nt: TGTGCCAGCAGCCTCGATAGCGGGGGGGTCTCCTACGAGCAGTACTTC
CDR3aa: CASSLDSGGVSYEQYF

v_gene: TRBV18
abundance: NA
d_gene: TRBD1
j_gene: TRBJ1-2
CDR3nt: TGTGCCAGCTCACCACTCGGGGGACAGTCCTATGGCTACACCTTC
CDR3aa: CASSPLGGQSYGYTF

v_gene: TRBV7-9
abundance: NA
d_gene: TRBD1
j_gene: TRBJ2-1
CDR3nt: TGTGCCAGCAGCTTAGTAGGGCCGGGACAGGTATCCTACAATGAGCAGTTCTTC
CDR3aa: CASSLVGPGQVSYNEQFF

v_gene: TRBV6-4
abundance: NA
d_gene: NA
j_gene: TRBJ2-1
CDR3nt: TGTGCCAGCAGTGAATCGAGCGGCCTCCGACCCAATGAGCAGTTCTTC
CDR3aa: CASSESSGLRPNEQFF

v_gene: TRBV25-1
abundance: NA
d_gene: TRBD1
j_gene: TRBJ1-2
CDR3nt: TGTGCCAGCAGTGAGCCCGGGACAGGGGGTAACTATGGCTACACCTTC
CDR3aa: CASSEPGTGGNYGYTF

v_gene: TRBV9
abundance: NA
d_gene: TRBD2
j_gene: TRBJ2-1
CDR3nt: TGTGCCAGCAGCGTAGGGGCTAGCGGGAGGGCCTACAATGAGCAGTTCTTC
CDR3aa: CASSVGASGRAYNEQFF